The 18 T cell receptor beta chains reported below all come from one sample, sequenced in a study of T cell repertoires and HLA-DP antigens. What these receptors recognize is not known. Clones were read by immunoSEQ multiplex PCR, and TCRdb kept only the in-frame ones, dropping some. The sample carries approximately 100,000 clones, approximately 86% recorded once. Sequencing used CD4+ T cells from PBMCs. Source of these receptors: a middle-aged man in good health and CMV-seronegative.

The J gene is TRBJ1-5, the V gene TRBV4-1; D ambiguous. CDR1 is MGHRA, CDR2 YSYEKL, per germline. V was cut by 3 bases and J by 0 bases, with 9 bases left in between. The CDR3 loop spans 15 amino acids. The CDR3 region is CASSHPPDSNQPQHF. CDR3 DNA: TGCGCCAGCAGCCACCCACCTGATAGCAATCAGCCCCAGCATTTT.

CDR3 DNA: TGTGCCACCAGCAGAGATAGACACGGCGATGAGCAGTTCTTC. It encodes CATSRDRHGDEQFF. V and J are TRBV15 and TRBJ2-1; unclear D gene. CDR1 is LNHNV, CDR2 YYDKDF, per germline (reference sequence). This CDR3 spans 14 amino acids. V was clipped by 0 bases and J by 8 bases, with 11 bases between them.

J is TRBJ2-2 and V is TRBV14; 7 nucleotides match TRBD1. The CDR3 contains 14 residues. The germline gives CDR1 SGHDN, CDR2 FVKESK. Unmatched junction bases numbered 4, after V lost 4 bases and J lost 5 bases. CDR3 in DNA: TGTGCCAGCAGCCGACAGGGTCGTACCGGGGAGCTGTTTTTT. Residues: CASSRQGRTGELFF.

V and J are TRBV15 and TRBJ2-3; 7 bases line up with TRBD1. CDR3 length equals 15 residues. V lost 1 base and J lost 2; bases outside the gene matches: 3. Germline V gene lookup returns CDR1 LNHNV and CDR2 YYDKDF (reference sequence). The CDR3 DNA is TGTGCCACCAGCAGAGGGGACAGCAACACAGATACGCAGTATTTT. It yields the protein CATSRGDSNTDTQYF.

The V call is TRBV6-5, the J call TRBJ2-5; tentatively, D is TRBD2 (5 bases). CDR1 is MNHEY, CDR2 SVGAGI, per germline. V was cut by 4 bases and J by 7 bases, with 7 bases left in between. This CDR3 has 11 residues. The DNA for the CDR3 is TGTGCCAGCAGTTCTCGGGGGACCCAGTACTTC. It specifies CASSSRGTQYF.

As DNA, the CDR3 is TGCGCCAGCAGCTTGTCCAGGGGGGGTGAAAAACTGTTTTTT. Its protein product is CASSLSRGGEKLFF. The chain uses TRBV5-1 and TRBJ1-4; 7 nucleotides line up with TRBD1. V dropped 1 base and J dropped 7; count of bases not matched to a gene: 4. CDR3 length: 14 residues. Germline V CDR1 and CDR2: SGHRS, YFSETQ.

The chain employs TRBV10-3 and TRBJ2-7; TRBD1 agrees at 9 bases. Per germline, CDR1 ENHRY and CDR2 SYGVKD. The CDR3 length is 14 residues. V shed 3 bases, J shed 9 bases, and the junction held 9 bases outside the gene matches. CDR3: CAISDSGTGSRQYF. The CDR3 DNA reads TGTGCCATCAGTGACTCCGGGACAGGGTCGAGGCAGTACTTC.

J is TRBJ2-5 and V is TRBV5-1; 8 bases are a match to TRBD1. Germline CDR1 SGHRS, CDR2 YFSETQ. CDR3 size: 16 residues. The V and J ends lost 4 bases and 3 bases, in that order; junction bases with no gene match: 11. CDR3 in amino acids: CASSSRPTGAEETQYF. In DNA, the CDR3 is TGCGCCAGCAGCAGCCGACCGACAGGGGCAGAAGAGACCCAGTACTTC.

This chain joins TRBV7-2 and TRBJ2-5; D is ambiguous. There are 14 residues in the CDR3. Trimming pared 4 bases from V and 0 bases from J, leaving 9 bases between. Germline CDR1 and CDR2: SGHTA and FQGNSA. The CDR3 coding sequence is TGTGCCAGCAGCTCGACATCGTACCAAGAGACCCAGTACTTC. Translated: CASSSTSYQETQYF.

CDR3 nucleotide sequence: TGTGCCAGCAGAGTAGGCACTATCCGGACCACGAATGAGCAGTTCTTC. This encodes CASRVGTIRTTNEQFF. The V and J genes are TRBV27 and TRBJ2-1, with D hard to call. The V gene lost 6 bases and the J gene lost 7 bases, with 22 bases spanning the gap. Germline CDR1 reads MNHEY; CDR2 reads SMNVEV (reference sequence). There are 16 residues in the CDR3.

The chain couples TRBV6-6 to TRBJ1-2; TRBD1 matches at 8 bases. Germline V gene sequence: CDR1 MNHNY, CDR2 SVGAGI (reference sequence). Trimming cost V 7 bases and J 4 bases; bases outside gene matches: 11. The CDR3 consists of 15 residues. CDR3: CASNKGTGHTYGYTF. The CDR3 nucleotides read TGTGCCAGCAACAAGGGGACAGGACATACCTATGGCTACACCTTC.

The V gene is TRBV30, the J gene TRBJ1-5; the D is unclear. This CDR3 is built from 14 residues. Trimming took off 2 bases at V and 0 bases at J, with 8 bases between the two ends. Germline V gene sequence: CDR1 GTSNPN, CDR2 SVGIG (reference sequence). CDR3: CAWSPGYSNQPQHF. The CDR3 DNA reads TGTGCCTGGAGTCCGGGTTATAGCAATCAGCCCCAGCATTTT. Full variable domain (rest looked up from reference TRBV30 and TRBJ1-5): SQTIHQWPATLVQPVGSPLSLECTVEGTSNPNLYWYRQAAGRGLQLLFYSVGIGQISSEVPQNLSASRPQDRQFILSSKKLLLSDSGFYLCAWSPGYSNQPQHFGDGTRLSIL.

This chain connects TRBV30 to TRBJ1-1, with D hard to call. V was shortened by 4 bases and J by 1 base, with 7 bases between the two germline ends. Germline CDR1 GTSNPN, CDR2 SVGIG (reference sequence). This CDR3 is built from 12 residues. The CDR3 DNA reads TGTGCCTGGATGCCCCAGAACACTGAAGCTTTCTTT. This codes for CAWMPQNTEAFF.

V gene TRBV6-5 combines with J gene TRBJ1-4; TRBD1 aligns across 9 bases. J gave up 7 bases and V 4 bases, and 4 bases lay outside the gene matches. The CDR3 sequence is 14 residues long. The germline V gene has CDR1 MNHEY and CDR2 SVGAGI. CDR3 nucleotides: TGTGCCAGCAGTTTGGGACAGGGCCGTGAAAAACTGTTTTTT. This gives the protein CASSLGQGREKLFF.

The chain joins TRBV5-5 to TRBJ2-2, with D tentatively TRBD1 or TRBD2 (5 bases each). This CDR3 has 13 residues. The ends were cut back, 4 bases at V and 6 bases at J, with 10 bases in the middle. Per the germline V gene, CDR1 is SGHKS and CDR2 is YYEKEE (reference sequence). This CDR3 is CASSLRDAGELFF. As DNA, the CDR3 is TGTGCCAGCAGCCTAAGGGACGCCGGGGAGCTGTTTTTT. Full variable domain (missing parts from reference TRBV5-5 and TRBJ2-2): DAGVTQSPTHLIKTRGQQVTLRCSPISGHKSVSWYQQVLGQGPQFIFQYYEKEERGRGNFPDRFSARQFPNYSSELNVNALLLGDSALYLCASSLRDAGELFFGEGSRLTVL.

This chain connects TRBV7-2 to TRBJ2-3; tentative D call: TRBD1 (7 bases). With 5 bases removed from V and 7 bases from J, the gap between germline ends came to 25 bases. The CDR3 loop spans 17 amino acids. Germline CDR1 and CDR2: SGHTA and FQGNSA. The CDR3 protein is CASSPVGGRQGGNTQYF. The DNA of the CDR3 is TGTGCCAGCAGCCCAGTCGGGGGACGCCAGGGGGGTAATACGCAGTATTTT.

The chain joins TRBV18 to TRBJ1-5; D might be TRBD1 (5 bases). The CDR3 totals 15 residues. Trimming took 3 bases from V and 1 from J, leaving 10 bases between them. Germline V gene lookup returns CDR1 KGHSH and CDR2 LQKENI. The CDR3 nucleotides read TGTGCCAGCTCACCCGGGACGGGCAGCAATCAGCCCCAGCATTTT. Translation: CASSPGTGSNQPQHF.

The chain's CDR3 is CASSNLGVNEKLFF. CDR3 bases: TGTGCCAGCAGCAATTTAGGAGTTAACGAAAAACTGTTTTTT. The rearrangement joins TRBV7-6 to TRBJ1-4; D is unclear. This CDR3 is 14 amino acids long. V lost 5 bases and J 8 bases, leaving 15 bases between the germline ends. Per the germline V gene, CDR1 is SGHVS and CDR2 is FNYEAQ.